This T cell receptor (beta chain) was identified during a study of blood T cells in healthy people across ages. This clonotype came up many times. Its antigen is as yet unknown. The study's findings and limits: Roughly linear declines in TCR beta diversity per million T cells occurred with age. When set beside aged donors, long-lived donors presented more naive CD4+ cells and higher diversity.

Sample-barcoded 5' priming and a J-beta primer mix drove a second PCR of roughly 7 to 11 cycles. TCRdb itself ran the 5' RACE reads through MiXCR, one entry per CDR3 protein. The sample records 1.5 million to 2 million distinct CDR3 sequences, 30% to 40% being singletons. The amount of total RNA extracted per sample was at least 5.5 micrograms. The junction had 2 bases not matched to a gene; V was cut back by 6 bases and J by 6 bases. This CDR3 region has 12 residues. Germline V gives CDR1 MNHEY, CDR2 SVGEGT. The rearrangement uses TRBV6-2 or TRBV6-3 and TRBJ2-5; 9 bases map to TRBD1. The source material was blood. This receptor was obtained from a human donor in good health. The CDR3 region has the DNA TGTGCCAGCAGGACAGGGGGAAAGACCCAGTACTTC. Translated, it gives CASRTGGKTQYF.